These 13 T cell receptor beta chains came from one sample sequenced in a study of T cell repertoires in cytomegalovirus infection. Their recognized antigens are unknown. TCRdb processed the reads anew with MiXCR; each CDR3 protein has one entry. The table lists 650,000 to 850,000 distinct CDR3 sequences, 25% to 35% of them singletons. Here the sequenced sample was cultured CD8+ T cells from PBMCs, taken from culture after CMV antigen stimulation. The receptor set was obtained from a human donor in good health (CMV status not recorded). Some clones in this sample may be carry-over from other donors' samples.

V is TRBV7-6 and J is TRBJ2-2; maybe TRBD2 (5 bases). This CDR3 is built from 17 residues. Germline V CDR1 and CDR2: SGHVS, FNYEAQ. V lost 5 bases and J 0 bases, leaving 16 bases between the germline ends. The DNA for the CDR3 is TGTGCCAGCAGCGATGGCACGGAGGACTCGAACACCGGGGAGCTGTTTTTT. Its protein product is CASSDGTEDSNTGELFF.

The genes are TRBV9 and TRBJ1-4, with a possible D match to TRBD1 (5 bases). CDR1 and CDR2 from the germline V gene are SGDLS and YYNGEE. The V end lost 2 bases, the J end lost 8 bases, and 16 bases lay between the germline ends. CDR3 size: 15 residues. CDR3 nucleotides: TGTGCCAGCAGCGTGGGGCCAATCCTAGGGGAAAAACTGTTTTTT. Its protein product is CASSVGPILGEKLFF.

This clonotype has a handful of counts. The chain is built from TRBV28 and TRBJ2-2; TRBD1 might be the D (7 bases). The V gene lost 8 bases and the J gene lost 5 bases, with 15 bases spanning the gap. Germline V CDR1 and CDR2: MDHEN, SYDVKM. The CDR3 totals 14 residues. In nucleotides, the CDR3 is TGTGCCAGCCTCGGACAGGAGGGAACCGGGGAGCTGTTTTTT. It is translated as CASLGQEGTGELFF.

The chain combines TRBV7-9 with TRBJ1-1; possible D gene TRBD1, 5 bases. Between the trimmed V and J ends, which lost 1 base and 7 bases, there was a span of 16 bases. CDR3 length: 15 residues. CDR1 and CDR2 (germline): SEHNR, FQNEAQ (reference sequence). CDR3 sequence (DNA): TGTGCCAGCAGCTTAGATATTTACGGTGACAGTGAAGCTTTCTTT. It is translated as CASSLDIYGDSEAFF.

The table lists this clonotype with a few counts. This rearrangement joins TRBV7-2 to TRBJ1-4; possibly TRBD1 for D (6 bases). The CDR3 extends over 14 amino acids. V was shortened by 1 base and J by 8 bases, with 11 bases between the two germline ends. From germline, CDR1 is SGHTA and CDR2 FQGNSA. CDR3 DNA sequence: TGTGCCAGCAGCTTAGGGGGGCGCGGCGAAAAACTGTTTTTT. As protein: CASSLGGRGEKLFF.

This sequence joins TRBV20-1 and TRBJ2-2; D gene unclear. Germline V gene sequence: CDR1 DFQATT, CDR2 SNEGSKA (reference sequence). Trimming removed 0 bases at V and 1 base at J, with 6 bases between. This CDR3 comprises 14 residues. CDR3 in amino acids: CSARDKQNTGELFF. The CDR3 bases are TGCAGTGCTAGAGATAAACAGAACACCGGGGAGCTGTTTTTT.

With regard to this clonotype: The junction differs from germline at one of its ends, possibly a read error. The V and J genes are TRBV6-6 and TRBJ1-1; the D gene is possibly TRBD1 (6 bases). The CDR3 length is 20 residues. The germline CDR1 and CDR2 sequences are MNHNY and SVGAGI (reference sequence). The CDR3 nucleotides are TGTGCCAGGAGTTACCCTTCAGAGTATTTCAAGGGGGGCATGAACACTGAAGCTTTCTTT. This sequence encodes CARSYPSEYFKGGMNTEAFF.

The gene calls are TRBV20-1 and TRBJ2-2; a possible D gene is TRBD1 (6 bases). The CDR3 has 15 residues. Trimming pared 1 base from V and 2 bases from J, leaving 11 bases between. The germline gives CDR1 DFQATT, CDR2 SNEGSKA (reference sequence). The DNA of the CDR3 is TGCAGTGCTAGAGTGCAGGGGTCAAACACCGGGGAGCTGTTTTTT. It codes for CSARVQGSNTGELFF.

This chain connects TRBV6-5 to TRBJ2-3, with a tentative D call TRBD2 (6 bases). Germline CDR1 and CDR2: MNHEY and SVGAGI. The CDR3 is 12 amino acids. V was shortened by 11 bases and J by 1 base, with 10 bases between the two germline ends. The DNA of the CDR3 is TGTGCCGCGGGGACCCGCACAGATACGCAGTATTTT. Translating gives CAAGTRTDTQYF.

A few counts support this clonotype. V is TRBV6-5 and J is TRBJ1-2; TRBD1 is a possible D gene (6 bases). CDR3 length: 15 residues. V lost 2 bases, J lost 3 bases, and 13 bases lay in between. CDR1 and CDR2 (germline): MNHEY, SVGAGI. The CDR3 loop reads CASSYLDRLDYGYTF. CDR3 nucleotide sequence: TGTGCCAGCAGTTACCTCGACAGGCTTGACTATGGCTACACCTTC.

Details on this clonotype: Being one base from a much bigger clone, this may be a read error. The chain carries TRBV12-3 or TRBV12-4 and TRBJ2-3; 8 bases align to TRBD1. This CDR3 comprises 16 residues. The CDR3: CASSVAGTGDTDTRYF. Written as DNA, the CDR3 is TGTGCCAGCAGTGTAGCCGGGACAGGAGACACAGATACGCGGTATTTT.

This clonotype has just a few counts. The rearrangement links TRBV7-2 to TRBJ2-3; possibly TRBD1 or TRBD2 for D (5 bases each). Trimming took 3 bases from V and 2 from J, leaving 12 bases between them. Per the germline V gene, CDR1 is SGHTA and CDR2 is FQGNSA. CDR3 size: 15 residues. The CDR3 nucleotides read TGTGCCAGCAGCTTCCGGGACGCCCCCACAGATACGCAGTATTTT. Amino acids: CASSFRDAPTDTQYF.

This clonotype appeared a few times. CDR3 amino acids: CATSREGLAAPGELFF. CDR3 coding DNA: TGTGCCACCAGCAGAGAAGGGCTAGCGGCGCCCGGGGAGCTGTTTTTT. J is TRBJ2-2 and V is TRBV15, with 7 positions matching TRBD2. Trimming cost V 0 bases and J 6 bases; bases outside gene matches: 7. The V gene's germline CDR1 is LNHNV and CDR2 YYDKDF (reference sequence). This CDR3 has 16 amino acids.